This T cell receptor (beta chain) was sequenced in a study of T-cell memory formation after mild COVID-19. Study information: Among the donors, TCR clusters were largely specific to each donor.

Trimming cost V 2 bases and J 5 bases; bases outside gene matches: 6. The CDR3 consists of 17 residues. The germline CDR1 and CDR2 sequences are LGHNA and YNFKEQ. In regard to this clonotype: The antigen is not known.

TCRdb processed the 5' RACE reads anew with MiXCR; each CDR3 protein has one entry. The table includes some 310,000 distinct CDR3 sequences, 20% to 25% detected once. Findings of the study overall: Second-wave clones that peaked on day 37 lacked confirmed SARS-CoV-2 specificity. Some responding clones appeared in pre-infection memory, suggesting cross-reactive memory joined. Contracting CD4+ clones were located mainly in CM and EM, and CD8+ clones in EMRA.

The TCR sequence derives from a man younger than 35 who had mild COVID-19 (a few samples of this study predate the infection). Cell type and time point are not known. The rearrangement uses TRBV4-2 and TRBJ2-3; TRBD2 matches at 14 bases. Material: PBMCs or a T cell subset sorted from them (not recorded which). The CDR3 here is CASSQLPGLAGVDTQYF. The CDR3 DNA follows: TGTGCCAGCAGCCAACTGCCGGGACTAGCGGGGGTAGATACGCAGTATTTT.